The next 25 T cell receptor beta chains were all read from a single sample in a study of blood T cell repertoires in COVID-19. Here immunoSEQ multiplex PCR was the method, and the copy in TCRdb shows in-frame clones only, minus some. The table records under 150,000 clones, 85% to 90% of them present only once. Sequenced input: peripheral blood. The receptors were gathered from a man older than 75 with acute or convalescent COVID-19.

CDR3 nucleotide sequence: TGTGCCAGCAGCTCACCGCCTAGCAACAAACAAGAGACCCAGTACTTC. The encoded protein is CASSSPPSNKQETQYF. The rearrangement joins TRBV28 to TRBJ2-5, with a possible D match to TRBD2 (5 bases). The V end lost 6 bases, the J end lost 2 bases, and 19 bases lay between the germline ends. The CDR3 has 16 amino acids. Germline values: CDR1 MDHEN, CDR2 SYDVKM. The full variable domain, with the rest looked up from reference TRBV28 and TRBJ2-5, is DVKVTQSSRYLVKRTGEKVFLECVQDMDHENMFWYRQDPGLGLRLIYFSYDVKMKEKGDIPEGYSVSREKKERFSLILESASTNQTSMYLCASSSPPSNKQETQYFGPGTRLLVL.

The V gene is TRBV7-2, the J gene TRBJ2-5, with 12 bases lining up with TRBD1. CDR1 and CDR2 (germline): SGHTA, FQGNSA. The CDR3 totals 16 residues. Trimming at V came to 4 bases and at J to 2 bases, leaving 5 bases not matched to a gene. The CDR3 reads CASSSGQGANQETQYF. CDR3 in DNA: TGTGCCAGCAGCTCGGGACAGGGGGCGAATCAAGAGACCCAGTACTTC. Full variable domain (remainder filled in from reference TRBV7-2 and TRBJ2-5): GAGVSQSPSNKVTEKGKDVELRCDPISGHTALYWYRQSLGQGLEFLIYFQGNSAPDKSGLPSDRFSAERTGGSVSTLTIQRTQQEDSAVYLCASSSGQGANQETQYFGPGTRLLVL.

The V and J genes are TRBV6-5 and TRBJ2-7; 7 nucleotides line up with TRBD1. Germline trimming cut 5 bases from V and 3 bases from J; bases unmatched to any gene: 4. The V gene's germline CDR1 is MNHEY and CDR2 SVGAGI. This CDR3 contains 13 residues. The CDR3 loop is CASSTGQFYEQYF. The CDR3 coding sequence is TGTGCCAGCAGTACGGGACAGTTCTACGAGCAGTACTTC.

This chain uses TRBV18 with TRBJ1-6, with a weak D call TRBD1 (6 bases). Trimming left V 0 bases short and J 5 bases short, with 8 bases between. CDR1 KGHSH and CDR2 LQKENI come from the germline V gene. CDR3 length: 15 amino acids. CDR3 coding DNA: TGTGCCAGCTCACCACCAGGGGGGGATAATTCACCCCTCCACTTT. Residues: CASSPPGGDNSPLHF.

The chain uses TRBV5-6 and TRBJ1-4; the D is unclear. The CDR3 is 13 amino acids. Germline CDR1 and CDR2: SGHDT and YYEEEE. Trimming took off 1 base at V and 5 bases at J, with 6 bases between the two ends. In nucleotides, the CDR3 is TGTGCCAGCAGCTTGAATCCAAATGAAAAACTGTTTTTT. It is translated as CASSLNPNEKLFF.

The rearrangement links TRBV3-1 (or the pseudogene TRBV3-2) to TRBJ2-3; D perhaps matches TRBD1 (6 bases). Germline CDR1 and CDR2: LGHDT and YNNKEL (reference sequence). CDR3 length: 12 residues. Trimming left V 1 base short and J 12 bases short, with 11 bases between. CDR3: CASSQAQGIQYF. CDR3 bases: TGTGCCAGCAGCCAAGCCCAGGGGATCCAGTATTTT.

This clone was recorded a few times. V and J are TRBV10-3 and TRBJ1-1; D perhaps matches TRBD1 (5 bases). Germline loops: CDR1 ENHRY, CDR2 SYGVKD. This CDR3 has 15 amino acids. V dropped 0 bases and J dropped 1 base, with 9 bases sitting between them. The CDR3 loop is CAISESGRANTEAFF. Here the CDR3 DNA reads TGTGCCATCAGTGAGTCGGGCAGGGCGAACACTGAAGCTTTCTTT.

The gene calls are TRBV5-1 and TRBJ1-4; D is possibly TRBD1 (5 bases). V was trimmed by 7 bases and J by 5 bases, leaving 12 bases between them. The CDR3 is made up of 13 amino acids. In germline, CDR1 is SGHRS, CDR2 YFSETQ. This chain's CDR3 is CASGAGLNEKLFF. The CDR3 nucleotides read TGCGCCAGCGGGGCAGGGTTGAATGAAAAACTGTTTTTT.

The chain has TRBV18 and TRBJ2-2, with 10 bases matching TRBD2. The CDR3 covers 19 residues. The V gene end was trimmed by 0 bases and the J gene end by 4 bases; junction bases not matched to a gene: 11. Germline V lookup: CDR1 KGHSH, CDR2 LQKENI. The CDR3 coding sequence is TGTGCCAGCTCACCACCCGGGGCTAGCGGGGGACTACGCACCGGGGAGCTGTTTTTT. Its translation: CASSPPGASGGLRTGELFF.

The chain uses TRBV5-4 and TRBJ2-2; 9 bases line up with TRBD2. This CDR3 spans 20 amino acids. CDR1 is SGHNT, CDR2 YYREEE, per germline (reference sequence). V lost 1 base, J lost 3 bases, and 16 bases stayed unmatched. In nucleotides, the CDR3 is TGTGCCAGCAGCTTGAACTATATCTGGCGGGAGGGCCAGGACACCGGGGAGCTGTTTTTT. It translates to CASSLNYIWREGQDTGELFF. The whole variable domain, remainder taken from reference TRBV5-4 and TRBJ2-2, is ETGVTQSPTHLIKTRGQQVTLRCSSQSGHNTVSWYQQALGQGPQFIFQYYREEENGRGNFPPRFSGLQFPNYSSELNVNALELDDSALYLCASSLNYIWREGQDTGELFFGEGSRLTVL.

This clone was seen a handful of times. The chain is built from TRBV6-6 and TRBJ2-2; 8 bases are a match to TRBD2. Germline-derived CDR1 and CDR2 are MNHNY and SVGAGI (reference sequence). With 6 bases clipped from V and 3 bases from J, the junction kept 6 bases outside the gene matches. This CDR3 region has 15 residues. The chain's CDR3 is CASRWSGSDTGELFF. CDR3 nucleotides: TGTGCCAGCAGATGGAGCGGGAGCGACACCGGGGAGCTGTTTTTT.

V gene TRBV6-5 combines with J gene TRBJ1-1; D remains unclear. V dropped 8 bases and J dropped 4 bases, with 14 bases sitting between them. The CDR3 sequence is 13 residues long. The germline V gene encodes CDR1 MNHEY and CDR2 SVGAGI. CDR3 in amino acids: CASLRIGVTEAFF. CDR3 coding DNA: TGTGCCAGCCTGAGAATCGGGGTCACTGAAGCTTTCTTT.

The chain combines TRBV24-1 with TRBJ2-1; tentatively, D is TRBD1 (6 bases). V dropped 4 bases and J dropped 5 bases, with 8 bases sitting between them. The CDR3 has 13 residues. Germline V gene data show CDR1 as KGHDR and CDR2 as SFDVKD. The CDR3: CATSDYRDNEQFF. The CDR3 DNA sequence: TGTGCCACCAGTGACTACAGGGACAATGAGCAGTTCTTC.

The chain couples TRBV28 to TRBJ1-1; no definite D call. CDR3 length: 12 amino acids. V was trimmed by 3 bases and J by 5 bases, leaving 7 bases between them. The V gene's germline CDR1 is MDHEN and CDR2 SYDVKM. DNA for the CDR3: TGTGCCAGCAGTTTTTCCCCGACTGAAGCTTTCTTT. It yields the protein CASSFSPTEAFF.

The chain employs TRBV12-3 or TRBV12-4 and TRBJ2-3; D is perhaps TRBD1 (7 bases). This CDR3 is 12 amino acids long. V was cut by 6 bases and J by 10 bases, with 14 bases left in between. The CDR3 here is CASSPSGGSQYF. The DNA for the CDR3 is TGTGCCAGCAGCCCCTCAGGGGGGTCGCAGTATTTT.

The chain links TRBV18 to TRBJ1-1, with D perhaps matching TRBD1 (5 bases). This CDR3 comprises 16 residues. V was clipped by 3 bases and J by 1 base, with 15 bases between them. Germline CDR1 KGHSH, CDR2 LQKENI. The CDR3: CASSPYPGTSNTEAFF. CDR3 DNA sequence: TGTGCCAGCTCACCTTACCCCGGGACTTCGAACACTGAAGCTTTCTTT.

The chain carries TRBV5-4 and TRBJ2-5, with 10 bases that match TRBD2. Unmatched junction bases numbered 16, after V lost 4 bases and J lost 4 bases. The CDR3 spans 18 residues. CDR1 SGHNT and CDR2 YYREEE come from the germline V gene (reference sequence). Written as DNA, the CDR3 is TGTGCCAGCAGCCTCGGGACTAGCGCGAGGGCGGTGAGAGAGACCCAGTACTTC. Protein: CASSLGTSARAVRETQYF. The whole variable domain, filled in from reference TRBV5-4 and TRBJ2-5, reads ETGVTQSPTHLIKTRGQQVTLRCSSQSGHNTVSWYQQALGQGPQFIFQYYREEENGRGNFPPRFSGLQFPNYSSELNVNALELDDSALYLCASSLGTSARAVRETQYFGPGTRLLVL.

The J gene is TRBJ1-3, the V gene TRBV29-1; 9 bases line up with TRBD1. The V and J ends lost 1 base and 0 bases, in that order; junction bases with no gene match: 7. The CDR3 has 17 amino acids. Germline lookup yields CDR1 SQVTM and CDR2 ANQGSEA. CDR3: CSVEVGQGPFSGNTIYF. In nucleotides, the CDR3 is TGCAGCGTTGAAGTGGGACAGGGACCCTTCTCTGGAAACACCATATATTTT.

V is TRBV28 and J is TRBJ2-5; 9 bases are shared with TRBD2. This CDR3 spans 13 amino acids. Looked up from germline, CDR1 is MDHEN and CDR2 is SYDVKM. V lost 11 bases and J lost 5; bases outside the gene matches: 9. The DNA of the CDR3 is TGTGCCCACAAGCGGGGGGCTGGGGAGACCCAGTACTTC. This sequence encodes CAHKRGAGETQYF.

V is TRBV5-1 and J is TRBJ2-2, with 8 positions matching TRBD1. This CDR3 has 15 residues. The V segment lost 5 bases and the J segment 4 bases; nucleotides outside the gene matches: 7. CDR1 and CDR2 (germline): SGHRS, YFSETQ. CDR3 bases: TGCGCCAGCAGGACCAATACAGGGGGCACCGGGGAGCTGTTTTTT. It codes for CASRTNTGGTGELFF.

The gene calls are TRBV10-3 and TRBJ1-1; 8 bases fit TRBD1. The CDR3 totals 14 residues. V gave up 7 bases and J gave up 3 bases; unmatched junction bases: 7. CDR1 and CDR2 from the germline V gene are ENHRY and SYGVKD. CDR3 nucleotide sequence: TGTGCCATCACCTCGACAGGGGCGGACACTGAAGCTTTCTTT. Protein product: CAITSTGADTEAFF.

The rearrangement links TRBV7-2 to TRBJ1-2; the D is unclear. The CDR3 loop spans 16 amino acids. V was clipped by 2 bases and J by 0 bases, with 13 bases between them. The germline V gene has CDR1 SGHTA and CDR2 FQGNSA. The CDR3 nucleotides read TGTGCCAGCAGCTTATTGGGCTGGCAGTCTAACTATGGCTACACCTTC. Translating gives CASSLLGWQSNYGYTF.

The chain links TRBV6-1 to TRBJ2-1; possible D gene TRBD2, 6 bases. The CDR3 sequence is 14 residues long. The V end was cut by 2 bases, the J end by 12 bases, with 17 bases between. CDR1 MNHNS and CDR2 SASEGT come from the germline V gene. This CDR3 is CASSESKRAGVQFF. CDR3 DNA sequence: TGTGCCAGCAGTGAATCAAAGCGGGCTGGTGTGCAGTTCTTC.

V and J are TRBV9 and TRBJ2-2; TRBD2 matches 11 bases. The CDR3 covers 18 residues. V lost 4 bases to trimming and J lost 4 bases; unmatched junction nucleotides: 12. CDR1 SGDLS and CDR2 YYNGEE come from the germline V gene. CDR3 loop: CASSSTLTSGRPTGELFF. CDR3 DNA: TGTGCCAGCAGCTCCACCCTAACTAGCGGGAGACCCACCGGGGAGCTGTTTTTT. The whole variable domain, remainder taken from reference TRBV9 and TRBJ2-2, is DSGVTQTPKHLITATGQRVTLRCSPRSGDLSVYWYQQSLDQGLQFLIQYYNGEERAKGNILERFSAQQFPDLHSELNLSSLELGDSALYFCASSSTLTSGRPTGELFFGEGSRLTVL.

This chain uses TRBV6-5 with TRBJ1-5, with D hard to call. This CDR3 contains 13 residues. CDR1 MNHEY and CDR2 SVGAGI come from the germline V gene. V shed 2 bases and J shed 5 bases, with 7 bases lying between them. The CDR3 protein is CASSYGRYQPQHF. CDR3 coding DNA: TGTGCCAGCAGTTACGGGAGATATCAGCCCCAGCATTTT.